This TCR beta chain emerged from a study of blood T cells in healthy people across ages. Study-wide points: When set beside aged donors, long-lived donors presented more naive CD4+ cells and higher diversity.

PCR was performed a second time for roughly 7 to 12 cycles using a sample-barcoded 5' primer and a J-beta primer mix. A template-switch adaptor with 12 random nucleotides tagged each cDNA molecule. Using its own MiXCR run on the 5' RACE reads, TCRdb lists one record per CDR3 protein. The table has 1.6 million or so distinct CDR3 sequences, roughly 32% seen once. Total RNA was isolated from each sample in quantities of at least 6 micrograms. V dropped 5 bases and J dropped 4 bases, with 17 bases sitting between them. The CDR3 is made up of 15 amino acids. This clonotype has just a few counts. The antigen remains unidentified.

The sequence derives from a woman in her twenties or thirties in good health. Input material: blood. J is TRBJ1-1 and V is TRBV12-3 or TRBV12-4; D not certain. As DNA, the CDR3 is TGTGCCAGCAGTATCGGACCGCCGGCGGTCACTGAAGCTTTCTTT. Its protein is CASSIGPPAVTEAFF.